This is a list of T cell receptor beta chains from one sample in a study of T cells after yellow fever vaccination. TCRdb used MiXCR to reprocess the 5' RACE reads, holding one entry per CDR3 protein. The sample carries about 630,000 distinct CDR3 sequences, around 12% recorded once. The input for sequencing was PBMCs, taken on the day of the yellow fever booster vaccination. These receptors came from a young man who received the YFV17D yellow fever vaccine. Both conserved end residues are part of each CDR3. D genes are given only for firm matches. A clone size is listed for some rows: how often the clone was seen (once, few, many), or a class if it is expanded.

D: NA
size: few
J: TRBJ1-6
V: TRBV6-5
CDR3: CASSYGDRMGSYNSPLHF
DNA: TGTGCCAGCAGTTACGGCGACAGGATGGGATCCTATAATTCACCCCTCCACTTT

D: NA
size: NA
J: TRBJ1-5
V: TRBV7-2
CDR3: CASRPGGFGNQPQHF
DNA: TGTGCCAGCAGACCTGGCGGGTTCGGCAATCAGCCCCAGCATTTT

D: NA
size: few
J: TRBJ2-7
V: TRBV29-1
CDR3: CSVSQGSIYEQYF
DNA: TGCAGCGTCTCACAGGGATCTATCTACGAGCAGTACTTC

D: NA
size: NA
J: TRBJ1-3
V: TRBV7-9
CDR3: CASSEQLGNTIYF
DNA: TGTGCCAGCAGCGAGCAGCTCGGAAACACCATATATTTT

D: NA
size: few
J: TRBJ1-1
V: TRBV30
CDR3: CAWRGIGNTEAFF
DNA: TGTGCCTGGAGAGGCATCGGGAACACTGAAGCTTTCTTT

D: TRBD1
size: few
J: TRBJ2-1
V: TRBV4-3
CDR3: CASSQNRGFNNEQFF
DNA: TGCGCCAGCAGCCAGAACAGGGGTTTTAACAATGAGCAGTTCTTC

D: TRBD1
size: NA
J: TRBJ2-1
V: TRBV12-3/TRBV12-4
CDR3: CASSRQTRDSSEQFF
DNA: TGTGCCAGCAGCCGCCAAACCCGGGACAGTAGTGAGCAGTTCTTC

D: TRBD2
size: NA
J: TRBJ2-1
V: TRBV5-1
CDR3: CASSAAGTTFYNEQFF
DNA: TGCGCCAGCAGCGCCGCCGGGACTACCTTCTACAATGAGCAGTTCTTC

D: NA
size: few
J: TRBJ1-2
V: TRBV20-1
CDR3: CSATASYGYTF
DNA: TGCAGTGCTACTGCTTCATATGGCTACACCTTC

D: TRBD1
size: NA
J: TRBJ1-1
V: TRBV29-1
CDR3: CSGRHRGDTEAFF
DNA: TGCAGCGGCCGACACAGGGGTGACACTGAAGCTTTCTTT

D: TRBD2
size: many
J: TRBJ2-1
V: TRBV4-3
CDR3: CASSQDSGGWNEQFF
DNA: TGCGCCAGCAGCCAAGACAGCGGGGGCTGGAATGAGCAGTTCTTC

D: NA
size: few
J: TRBJ1-2
V: TRBV30
CDR3: CAWSEGTWNYGYTF
DNA: TGTGCCTGGAGTGAAGGGACATGGAACTATGGCTACACCTTC

D: TRBD2
size: NA
J: TRBJ2-4
V: TRBV18
CDR3: CASSPPGGSAKNIQYF
DNA: TGTGCCAGCTCACCTCCGGGGGGTAGCGCCAAAAACATTCAGTACTTC

D: TRBD2
size: few
J: TRBJ2-3
V: TRBV7-2
CDR3: CASSLGSGSSDTQYF
DNA: TGTGCCAGCAGCTTAGGGAGCGGGAGTTCAGATACGCAGTATTTT

D: NA
size: few
J: TRBJ2-1
V: TRBV3-1
CDR3: CASSQVLGGNDNEQFF
DNA: TGTGCCAGCAGCCAAGTTTTGGGCGGGAACGACAATGAGCAGTTCTTC

D: TRBD1
size: many
J: TRBJ2-7
V: TRBV5-1
CDR3: CASSLGTGETYEQYF
DNA: TGCGCCAGCAGCCTGGGGACAGGCGAGACCTACGAGCAGTACTTC

D: NA
size: many
J: TRBJ1-2
V: TRBV30
CDR3: CAWSVLQGDYGYTF
DNA: TGTGCCTGGAGTGTACTGCAGGGTGACTATGGCTACACCTTC

D: NA
size: NA
J: TRBJ2-2
V: TRBV5-6
CDR3: CASSNSPGDTGELFF
DNA: TGTGCCAGCAGCAACAGCCCTGGGGACACCGGGGAGCTGTTTTTT

D: TRBD2
size: NA
J: TRBJ2-1
V: TRBV5-4
CDR3: CASSLLLTSGTYNEQFF
DNA: TGTGCCAGCAGCCTTCTCCTGACTAGCGGGACATACAATGAGCAGTTCTTC

D: NA
size: NA
J: TRBJ1-1
V: TRBV5-1
CDR3: CASGSGSLNTEAFF
DNA: TGCGCCAGCGGCTCCGGCTCCTTGAACACTGAAGCTTTCTTT

D: NA
size: few
J: TRBJ2-1
V: TRBV7-9
CDR3: CASNSPGNAYNEQFF
DNA: TGTGCCAGCAATTCGCCGGGAAATGCCTACAATGAGCAGTTCTTC

D: TRBD2
size: NA
J: TRBJ2-1
V: TRBV12-3/TRBV12-4
CDR3: CASSASRGGEQFF
DNA: TGTGCCAGCAGTGCCTCTAGGGGAGGGGAGCAGTTCTTC

D: NA
size: few
J: TRBJ2-3
V: TRBV20-1
CDR3: CSARRSTRLGRDTQYF
DNA: TGCAGTGCTCGCCGGTCAACACGTTTAGGCAGAGATACGCAGTATTTT

D: NA
size: NA
J: TRBJ2-5
V: TRBV28
CDR3: CASSFFARQETQYF
DNA: TGTGCCAGCAGTTTTTTTGCTAGACAAGAGACCCAGTACTTC

D: TRBD2
size: NA
J: TRBJ2-2
V: TRBV6-1
CDR3: CATRSGRGIGELFF
DNA: TGTGCCACACGTAGCGGGAGAGGTATCGGGGAGCTGTTTTTT

D: NA
size: few
J: TRBJ1-1
V: TRBV5-1
CDR3: CASSVGRPGGTEAFF
DNA: TGCGCCAGCAGCGTAGGGCGGCCTGGGGGGACTGAAGCTTTCTTT

D: NA
size: few
J: TRBJ2-3
V: TRBV28
CDR3: CAINKSGTDTQYF
DNA: TGTGCCATCAATAAATCAGGCACAGATACGCAGTATTTT

D: NA
size: few
J: TRBJ1-1
V: TRBV10-3
CDR3: CAIRGAGMNTEAFF
DNA: TGTGCCATCAGGGGAGCAGGGATGAACACTGAAGCTTTCTTT

D: NA
size: NA
J: TRBJ1-4
V: TRBV12-3/TRBV12-4
CDR3: CASSLTRDGTRGLFF
DNA: TGTGCCAGCAGTTTAACCCGGGACGGTACGAGGGGGCTGTTTTTT

D: TRBD2
size: many
J: TRBJ2-3
V: TRBV2
CDR3: CASSDRAGGPADTQYF
DNA: TGTGCCAGCAGTGACCGAGCGGGAGGGCCGGCAGATACGCAGTATTTT

D: TRBD1
size: NA
J: TRBJ2-2
V: TRBV6-1
CDR3: CASRPTGGNGELFF
DNA: TGTGCCAGCAGACCCACAGGGGGTAACGGGGAGCTGTTTTTT

D: NA
size: few
J: TRBJ1-5
V: TRBV6-2/TRBV6-3
CDR3: CASKAGGNQPQHF
DNA: TGTGCCAGCAAAGCTGGGGGAAATCAGCCCCAGCATTTT

D: NA
size: few
J: TRBJ1-1
V: TRBV28
CDR3: CASSPPGAQNTEAFF
DNA: TGTGCCAGCAGTCCCCCGGGTGCCCAGAACACTGAAGCTTTCTTT

D: TRBD2
size: NA
J: TRBJ2-1
V: TRBV4-2
CDR3: CASSTTSGTSGYSYNEQFF
DNA: TGTGCCAGCAGCACGACCTCCGGGACTAGCGGGTACTCCTACAATGAGCAGTTCTTC

D: TRBD1
size: NA
J: TRBJ2-3
V: TRBV25-1
CDR3: CASSARTGIIVADTQYF
DNA: TGTGCCAGCAGTGCCCGGACAGGGATCATCGTGGCAGATACGCAGTATTTT

D: NA
size: NA
J: TRBJ2-5
V: TRBV25-1
CDR3: CASSDREPVWQETQYF
DNA: TGTGCCAGCAGTGACAGGGAGCCCGTGTGGCAAGAGACCCAGTACTTC

D: NA
size: few
J: TRBJ1-2
V: TRBV27
CDR3: CASSPTTPVYGYTF
DNA: TGTGCCAGCAGTCCCACGACCCCCGTCTATGGCTACACCTTC

D: TRBD2
size: few
J: TRBJ2-3
V: TRBV6-5
CDR3: CASSNNLAGGPFTQYF
DNA: TGTGCCAGCAGTAACAACTTAGCGGGAGGGCCTTTTACGCAGTATTTT

D: TRBD2
size: few
J: TRBJ2-7
V: TRBV30
CDR3: CAWRGTTSGNEQYF
DNA: TGTGCCTGGAGAGGGACGACTAGCGGGAACGAGCAGTACTTC

D: TRBD2
size: few
J: TRBJ2-3
V: TRBV7-9
CDR3: CASEDSGRGSDTQYF
DNA: TGTGCCAGCGAAGATAGCGGGAGAGGGTCAGATACGCAGTATTTT

D: TRBD1
size: NA
J: TRBJ2-1
V: TRBV7-8
CDR3: CASSRGTGINEQFF
DNA: TGTGCCAGCAGCCGGGGGACAGGGATAAATGAGCAGTTCTTC

D: TRBD2
size: few
J: TRBJ2-1
V: TRBV6-2/TRBV6-3
CDR3: CATQGLAGYNEQFF
DNA: TGTGCCACTCAAGGACTAGCGGGGTACAATGAGCAGTTCTTC

D: NA
size: many
J: TRBJ2-3
V: TRBV29-1
CDR3: CSAGLGSADTQYF
DNA: TGCAGCGCCGGCCTCGGGAGCGCAGATACGCAGTATTTT

D: NA
size: few
J: TRBJ2-1
V: TRBV4-3
CDR3: CASSPRRRYNEQFF
DNA: TGCGCCAGCAGCCCCAGGAGGAGGTACAATGAGCAGTTCTTC

D: NA
size: few
J: TRBJ2-1
V: TRBV12-3/TRBV12-4
CDR3: CASSLQQADYNEQFF
DNA: TGTGCCAGCAGTTTACAACAGGCTGACTACAATGAGCAGTTCTTC

D: NA
size: NA
J: TRBJ1-3
V: TRBV5-1
CDR3: CASSLEGWENTIYF
DNA: TGCGCCAGCAGCTTGGAAGGGTGGGAAAACACCATATATTTT